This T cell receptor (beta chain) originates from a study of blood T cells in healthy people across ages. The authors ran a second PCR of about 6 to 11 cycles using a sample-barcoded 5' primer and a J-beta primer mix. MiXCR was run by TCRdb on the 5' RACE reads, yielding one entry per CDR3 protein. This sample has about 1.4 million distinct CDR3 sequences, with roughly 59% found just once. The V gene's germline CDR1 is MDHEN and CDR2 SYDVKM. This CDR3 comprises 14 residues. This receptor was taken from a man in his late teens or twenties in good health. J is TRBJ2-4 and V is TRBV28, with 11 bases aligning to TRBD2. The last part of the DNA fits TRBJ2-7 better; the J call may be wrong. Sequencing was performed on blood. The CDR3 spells CASSKTSGMSEQYF. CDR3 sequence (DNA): TGTGCCAGCAGCAAGACTAGCGGGATGAGCGAGCAGTACTTC.